This TCR beta chain appears in the sequencing data of a study of blood T cell repertoires in COVID-19. Study at large: The United States, Italy and Spain were the sources of the acute and convalescent COVID-19 samples. PBMCs, B-cell-depleted T cells, or T cells provided the cDNA or gDNA that made up the material.

Method: immunoSEQ multiplex PCR; TCRdb's copy keeps in-frame clones and lacks some. The repertoire consists of fewer than 250,000 clones, with over 75% occurring once and the leading ten covering 5.5% to 8.5%. The CDR3 has 15 amino acids. Looked up from germline, CDR1 is SEHNR and CDR2 is FQNEAQ (reference sequence). The V and J ends lost 5 bases and 0 bases, in that order; junction bases with no gene match: 6. Sequencing was carried out using PBMCs or T cells enriched from blood (not recorded which). This clonotype was sampled from a man aged 25-45 years in a cohort exposed to, infected with or recovered from COVID-19 (not recorded which). V gene TRBV7-9 combines with J gene TRBJ1-1, with 7 nucleotides matching TRBD1. The CDR3 DNA sequence: TGTGCCAGCAGCCCTCCGGGACAGCTGAACACTGAAGCTTTCTTT. Residues: CASSPPGQLNTEAFF.